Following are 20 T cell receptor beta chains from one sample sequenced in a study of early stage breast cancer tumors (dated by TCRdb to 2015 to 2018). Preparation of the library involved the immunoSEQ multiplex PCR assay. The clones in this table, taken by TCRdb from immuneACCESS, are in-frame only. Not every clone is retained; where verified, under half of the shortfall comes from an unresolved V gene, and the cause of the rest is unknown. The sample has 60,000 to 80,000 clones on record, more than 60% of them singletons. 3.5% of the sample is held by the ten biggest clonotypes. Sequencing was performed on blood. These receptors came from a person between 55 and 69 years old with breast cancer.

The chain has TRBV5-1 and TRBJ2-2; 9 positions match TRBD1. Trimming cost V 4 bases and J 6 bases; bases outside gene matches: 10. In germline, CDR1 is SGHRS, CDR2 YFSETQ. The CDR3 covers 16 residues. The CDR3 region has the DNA TGCGCCAGCAGCCTAATGGACAGGGGTGTCGCCGGGGAGCTGTTTTTT. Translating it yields CASSLMDRGVAGELFF.

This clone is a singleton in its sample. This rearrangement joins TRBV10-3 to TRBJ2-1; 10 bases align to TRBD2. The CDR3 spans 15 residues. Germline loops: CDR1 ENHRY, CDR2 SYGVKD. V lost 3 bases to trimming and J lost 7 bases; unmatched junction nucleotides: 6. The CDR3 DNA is TGTGCCATCAGTGAAGGAGCGGGAGGGAGAAATGAGCAGTTCTTC. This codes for CAISEGAGGRNEQFF.

The CDR3 sequence is CASSLTEDQPQHF. The CDR3 DNA follows: TGTGCCAGCAGTTTAACAGAGGATCAGCCCCAGCATTTT. The chain employs TRBV28 and TRBJ1-5, with no clear D. The CDR3 extends over 13 amino acids. Germline CDR1 MDHEN, CDR2 SYDVKM. The V end lost 2 bases, the J end lost 5 bases, and 7 bases lay between the germline ends.

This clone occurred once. The chain's CDR3 is CASRASEGNQPQHF. DNA for the CDR3: TGTGCCAGCAGAGCTTCAGAAGGCAATCAGCCCCAGCATTTT. The rearrangement joins TRBV6-6 to TRBJ1-5, with D unclear. The V end lost 6 bases, the J end lost 2 bases, and 11 bases lay between the germline ends. The CDR3 totals 14 residues. Germline CDR1 MNHNY, CDR2 SVGAGI (reference sequence).

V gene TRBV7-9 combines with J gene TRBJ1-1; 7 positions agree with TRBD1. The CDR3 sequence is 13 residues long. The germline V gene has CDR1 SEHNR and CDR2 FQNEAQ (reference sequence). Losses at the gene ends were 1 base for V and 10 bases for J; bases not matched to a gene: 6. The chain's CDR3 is CASSLGTGVGAFF. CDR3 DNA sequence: TGTGCCAGCAGCTTAGGGACAGGTGTCGGAGCTTTCTTT.

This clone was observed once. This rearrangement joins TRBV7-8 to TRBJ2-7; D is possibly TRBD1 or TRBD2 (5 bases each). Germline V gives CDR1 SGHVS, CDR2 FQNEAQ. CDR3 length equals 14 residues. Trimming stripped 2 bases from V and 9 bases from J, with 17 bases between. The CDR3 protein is CASSLSGTAYWQYF. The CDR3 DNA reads TGTGCCAGCAGCTTATCCGGGACCGCCTATTGGCAGTACTTC.

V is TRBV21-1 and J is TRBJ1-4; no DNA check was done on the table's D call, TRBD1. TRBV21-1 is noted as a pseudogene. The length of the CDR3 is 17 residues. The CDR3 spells CASSKGEGAPTNEKLFF. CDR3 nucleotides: TGTGCCAGCAGCAAAGGAGAGGGGGCGCCGACTAATGAAAAACTGTTTTTT.

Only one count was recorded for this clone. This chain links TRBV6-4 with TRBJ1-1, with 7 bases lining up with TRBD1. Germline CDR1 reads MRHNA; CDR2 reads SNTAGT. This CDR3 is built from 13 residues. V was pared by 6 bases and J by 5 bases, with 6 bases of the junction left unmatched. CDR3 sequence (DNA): TGTGCCAGCAGCACAGGGGTGGGAACTGAAGCTTTCTTT. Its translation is CASSTGVGTEAFF.

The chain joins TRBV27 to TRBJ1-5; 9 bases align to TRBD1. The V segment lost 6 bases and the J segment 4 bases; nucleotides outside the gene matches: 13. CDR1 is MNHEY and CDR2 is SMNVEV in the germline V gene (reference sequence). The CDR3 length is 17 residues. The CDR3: CASRPGQGPIWNQPQHF. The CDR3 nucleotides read TGTGCCAGCAGGCCGGGACAGGGACCCATCTGGAATCAGCCCCAGCATTTT.

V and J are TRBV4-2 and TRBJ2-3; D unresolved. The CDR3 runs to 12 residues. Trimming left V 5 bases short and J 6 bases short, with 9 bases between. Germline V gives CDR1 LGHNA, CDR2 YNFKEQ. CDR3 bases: TGTGCCAGCAGCTTGATCTTGGATACGCAGTATTTT. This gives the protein CASSLILDTQYF.

CDR3 loop: CSVVIGGIYEQYF. In nucleotides, the CDR3 is TGCAGCGTTGTTATAGGGGGCATCTACGAGCAGTACTTC. V and J are TRBV29-1 and TRBJ2-7; 7 nucleotides line up with TRBD1. V gave up 4 bases and J gave up 3 bases; unmatched junction bases: 6. Germline CDR1 SQVTM, CDR2 ANQGSEA. The CDR3 is made up of 13 amino acids.

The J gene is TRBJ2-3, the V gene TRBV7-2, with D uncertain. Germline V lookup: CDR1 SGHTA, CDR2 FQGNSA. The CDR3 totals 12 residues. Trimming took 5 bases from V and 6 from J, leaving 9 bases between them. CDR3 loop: CASSARGDTQYF. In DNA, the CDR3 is TGTGCCAGCAGCGCTCGAGGTGATACGCAGTATTTT.

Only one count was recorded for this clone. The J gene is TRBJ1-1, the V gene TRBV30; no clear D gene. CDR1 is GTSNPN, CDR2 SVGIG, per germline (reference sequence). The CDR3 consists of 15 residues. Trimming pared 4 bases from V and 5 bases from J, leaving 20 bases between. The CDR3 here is CAWIGDRLYGTEAFF. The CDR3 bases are TGTGCCTGGATTGGGGATCGTCTGTATGGTACTGAAGCTTTCTTT.

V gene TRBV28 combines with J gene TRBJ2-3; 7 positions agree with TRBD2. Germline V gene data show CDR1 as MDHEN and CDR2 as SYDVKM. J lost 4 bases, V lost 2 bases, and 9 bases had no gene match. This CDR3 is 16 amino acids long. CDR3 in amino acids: CASSLPKAGVSDTQYF. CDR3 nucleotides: TGTGCCAGCAGTTTACCTAAGGCGGGAGTTTCAGATACGCAGTATTTT. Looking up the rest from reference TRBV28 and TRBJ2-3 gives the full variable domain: DVKVTQSSRYLVKRTGEKVFLECVQDMDHENMFWYRQDPGLGLRLIYFSYDVKMKEKGDIPEGYSVSREKKERFSLILESASTNQTSMYLCASSLPKAGVSDTQYFGPGTRLTVL.

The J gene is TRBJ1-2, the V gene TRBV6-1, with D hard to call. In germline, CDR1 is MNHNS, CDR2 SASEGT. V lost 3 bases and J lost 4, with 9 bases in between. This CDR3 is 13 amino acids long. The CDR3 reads CASSERPLYGYTF. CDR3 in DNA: TGTGCCAGCAGTGAGAGGCCGCTCTATGGCTACACCTTC.

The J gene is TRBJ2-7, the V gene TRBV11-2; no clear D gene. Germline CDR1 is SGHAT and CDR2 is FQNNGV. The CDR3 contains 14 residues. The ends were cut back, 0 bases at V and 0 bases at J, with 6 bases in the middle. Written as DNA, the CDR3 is TGTGCCAGCAGCTTAGACGTAAACTCCTACGAGCAGTACTTC. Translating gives CASSLDVNSYEQYF.

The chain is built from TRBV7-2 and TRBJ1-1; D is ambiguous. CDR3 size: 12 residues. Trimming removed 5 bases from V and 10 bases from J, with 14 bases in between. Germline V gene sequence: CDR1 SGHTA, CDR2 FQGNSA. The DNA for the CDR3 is TGTGCCAGCAGCCGCGGCGTTTCAGGAGCTTTCTTT. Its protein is CASSRGVSGAFF.

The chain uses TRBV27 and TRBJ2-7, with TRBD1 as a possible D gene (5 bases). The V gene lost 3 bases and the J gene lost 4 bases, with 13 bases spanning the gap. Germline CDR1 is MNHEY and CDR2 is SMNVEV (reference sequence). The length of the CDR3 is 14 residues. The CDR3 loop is CASSFLDKPYEQYF. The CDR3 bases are TGTGCCAGCAGTTTCTTGGACAAGCCTTACGAGCAGTACTTC.

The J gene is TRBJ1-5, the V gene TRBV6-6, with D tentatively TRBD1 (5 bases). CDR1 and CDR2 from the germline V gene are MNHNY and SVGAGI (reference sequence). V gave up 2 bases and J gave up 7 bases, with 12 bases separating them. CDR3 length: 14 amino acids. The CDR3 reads CASSYQGVRQPQHF. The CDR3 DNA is TGTGCCAGCAGTTACCAAGGGGTGAGGCAGCCCCAGCATTTT.

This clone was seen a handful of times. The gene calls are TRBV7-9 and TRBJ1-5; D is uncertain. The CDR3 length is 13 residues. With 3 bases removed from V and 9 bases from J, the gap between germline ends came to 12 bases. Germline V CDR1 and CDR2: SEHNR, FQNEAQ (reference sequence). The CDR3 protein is CASSLDGVRPQHF. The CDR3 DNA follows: TGTGCCAGCAGCTTGGACGGGGTGAGGCCCCAGCATTTT.